Each of the 30 T cell receptor beta chains below was sequenced from the same sample in a study of blood T cell repertoires in COVID-19. Data came from immunoSEQ multiplex PCR; TCRdb stores just in-frame clones and leaves some out. In the table there are 150,000 or so clones, around three quarters of which are singletons. Sequenced input: peripheral blood. All receptors derive from a man older than 75 with acute or convalescent COVID-19.

J is TRBJ1-2 and V is TRBV28, with a possible D match to TRBD1 (5 bases). Germline values: CDR1 MDHEN, CDR2 SYDVKM. V was trimmed by 5 bases and J by 2 bases, leaving 15 bases between them. The CDR3 sequence is 15 residues long. CDR3 nucleotides: TGTGCCAGCAGTACCCCCGGGACTGGGAACTATGGCTACACCTTC. Its protein product is CASSTPGTGNYGYTF.

This sequence joins TRBV27 and TRBJ2-7; TRBD2 is a possible D gene (6 bases). The germline CDR1 and CDR2 sequences are MNHEY and SMNVEV (reference sequence). V was trimmed by 4 bases and J by 3 bases, leaving 10 bases between them. This CDR3 is built from 13 residues. The CDR3 nucleotides are TGTGCCAGCAGTTGGAGGGAGAACTACGAGCAGTACGTC. Translated, it gives CASSWRENYEQYV.

The chain links TRBV15 to TRBJ1-5, with unresolved D. Trimming took off 2 bases at V and 7 bases at J, with 12 bases between the two ends. This CDR3 spans 14 amino acids. The germline CDR1 and CDR2 sequences are LNHNV and YYDKDF (reference sequence). This CDR3 is CATSRFSDGQPQHF. Written as DNA, the CDR3 is TGTGCCACCAGCAGATTCAGTGATGGCCAGCCCCAGCATTTT.

The chain couples TRBV5-6 to TRBJ2-7; 8 bases match TRBD1. With 3 bases clipped from V and 3 bases from J, the junction kept 5 bases outside the gene matches. The CDR3 runs to 14 residues. Germline-derived CDR1 and CDR2 are SGHDT and YYEEEE. The CDR3 here is CASSSRQGNYEQYV. The CDR3 DNA is TGTGCCAGCAGCTCCAGACAGGGGAACTACGAGCAGTACGTC.

The chain combines TRBV7-2 with TRBJ1-2, with 8 bases matching TRBD1. The CDR3 loop spans 17 amino acids. The ends lost 4 bases at V and 5 bases at J; junction bases unmatched: 15. The germline V gene has CDR1 SGHTA and CDR2 FQGNSA. The CDR3 DNA sequence: TGTGCCAGCAGCTCCCCTCGGGGGACAGGAGACATGTATGGCTACACCTTC. Protein sequence: CASSSPRGTGDMYGYTF.

The J gene is TRBJ2-2, the V gene TRBV7-3; D possibly corresponds to TRBD2 (5 bases). V was pared by 4 bases and J by 3 bases, with 12 bases between. This CDR3 has 15 amino acids. Per the germline V gene, CDR1 is SGHTA and CDR2 is FQGTGA. DNA of the CDR3: TGTGCCAGCAGCTCGTCCGGACTCCACACCGGGGAGCTGTTTTTT. Encoded protein: CASSSSGLHTGELFF.

This clone was found a few times. The chain employs TRBV12-3 or TRBV12-4 and TRBJ1-1, with a tentative D call TRBD1 (6 bases). Trimming stripped 7 bases from V and 11 bases from J, with 20 bases between. This CDR3 has 13 residues. DNA of the CDR3: TGTGCCAGCATAGGACTGGGACACGGGACGGCTTTCTTT. It is translated as CASIGLGHGTAFF.

The chain is built from TRBV19 and TRBJ1-2; D gene ambiguous. V lost 5 bases and J 6 bases, leaving 22 bases between the germline ends. The CDR3 spans 16 residues. Germline CDR1 LNHDA, CDR2 SQIVND (reference sequence). CDR3 nucleotide sequence: TGTGCCAGTAGTCCCCGGGTTTTGACGCCCCTCCATGGCTACACCTTC. This codes for CASSPRVLTPLHGYTF.

This chain links TRBV6-2 or TRBV6-3 with TRBJ2-1; 10 positions agree with TRBD2. Germline assignment: CDR1 MNHEY and CDR2 SVGEGT. With V trimmed by 4 bases and J by 3 bases, 12 bases remained unmatched. The CDR3 consists of 18 residues. CDR3 protein: CASSSQPPLAGDYNEQFF. The CDR3 coding sequence is TGTGCCAGCAGTTCTCAACCTCCTCTAGCGGGAGACTACAATGAGCAGTTCTTC.

About this clone itself: The same CDR3 is also encoded by other DNA sequences in this sample. The chain uses TRBV12-3 or TRBV12-4 and TRBJ1-2; D is uncertain. There are 12 residues in the CDR3. Trimming took off 3 bases at V and 4 bases at J, with 6 bases between the two ends. CDR3: CASSLGSYGYTF. CDR3 nucleotide sequence: TGTGCCAGCAGTTTGGGCAGCTATGGCTACACCTTC.

The table lists this clone with a few counts. This chain links TRBV28 with TRBJ2-7; weak D call: TRBD1 (6 bases). The germline gives CDR1 MDHEN, CDR2 SYDVKM. This CDR3 region has 14 residues. The germline V and J ends were trimmed by 6 bases and 7 bases, with 19 bases remaining between them. CDR3 loop: CASSPGHKNWEQYV. The CDR3 DNA reads TGTGCCAGCAGCCCGGGACACAAAAACTGGGAGCAGTACGTC.

This clone was counted a few times. The V and J genes are TRBV2 and TRBJ2-2; the match to TRBD2 covers 9 bases. Germline values: CDR1 SNHLY, CDR2 FYNNEI. The CDR3 is 15 residues long. The ends lost 6 bases at V and 4 bases at J; junction bases unmatched: 6. The CDR3, as DNA: TGTGCCAGCAGGGGTAGCGGGAGAGGCACCGGGGAGCTGTTTTTT. This translates into CASRGSGRGTGELFF.

J is TRBJ2-2 and V is TRBV10-1; a weak D match, TRBD1 (6 bases). The germline CDR1 and CDR2 sequences are WNHNN and SYGVQD (reference sequence). Deletions cut 6 bases from V and 3 bases from J, with 8 bases between. CDR3 length equals 13 residues. The CDR3 spells CASSRGDTGELFF. The CDR3 DNA sequence: TGCGCCAGCAGCAGGGGTGACACCGGGGAGCTGTTTTTT.

The chain links TRBV5-1 to TRBJ2-2, with 9 bases identical to TRBD2. V was pared by 5 bases and J by 0 bases, with 5 bases of the junction left unmatched. The CDR3 covers 16 residues. Germline V gives CDR1 SGHRS, CDR2 YFSETQ. The CDR3, as DNA: TGCGCCAGCAGGGTGAGCGGGGGGACGAACACCGGGGAGCTGTTTTTT. Residues: CASRVSGGTNTGELFF.

V gene TRBV19 combines with J gene TRBJ1-1, with D possibly matching TRBD1 (5 bases). Germline CDR1 reads LNHDA; CDR2 reads SQIVND (reference sequence). CDR3 length: 18 amino acids. Trimming shortened V by 6 bases and J by 1 base, and 24 bases separated the two germline ends. Here the CDR3 DNA reads TGTGCCAGTAGGTCTTGGCGATCCAGGGAAGGTGGGAACACTGAAGCTTTCTTT. Protein sequence: CASRSWRSREGGNTEAFF.

The chain carries TRBV4-1 and TRBJ1-1, with D perhaps matching TRBD1 (5 bases). The ends were cut back, 1 base at V and 1 base at J, with 10 bases in the middle. CDR3 length: 15 residues. In germline, CDR1 is MGHRA, CDR2 YSYEKL. CDR3 nucleotide sequence: TGCGCCAGCAGCCAAGGTACCCAGGGGAACACTGAAGCTTTCTTT. Translation gives CASSQGTQGNTEAFF.

The chain uses TRBV2 and TRBJ1-4; D gene ambiguous. The CDR3 runs 13 residues. V dropped 10 bases and J dropped 4 bases, with 13 bases sitting between them. Per the germline V gene, CDR1 is SNHLY and CDR2 is FYNNEI. DNA of the CDR3: TGTGCCACGAGGACTGATAGTAATGAAAAACTGTTTTTT. Translation: CATRTDSNEKLFF.

The table lists this clone with a few counts. The chain uses TRBV18 and TRBJ2-4, with 7 bases that match TRBD1. The length of the CDR3 is 14 residues. J was trimmed by 6 bases and V by 6 bases; bases with no gene match: 8. Germline CDR1 KGHSH, CDR2 LQKENI. The CDR3 coding sequence is TGTGCCAGCTCCTCCGGACAGGTTAGAAACATTCAGTACTTC. Its protein is CASSSGQVRNIQYF.

This chain connects TRBV4-2 to TRBJ1-5, with 12 positions matching TRBD1. This CDR3 comprises 14 residues. The J segment lost 8 bases and the V segment lost 8 bases, leaving 7 bases of the junction unmatched. The germline V gene has CDR1 LGHNA and CDR2 YNFKEQ. The CDR3 protein is CASGKGQGAEPQHF. The CDR3, as DNA: TGTGCCAGCGGTAAGGGACAGGGGGCTGAGCCCCAGCATTTT.

This chain joins TRBV5-1 and TRBJ2-6; 7 positions match TRBD2. CDR3 length: 15 residues. The V gene end was trimmed by 4 bases and the J gene end by 7 bases; junction bases not matched to a gene: 8. In germline, CDR1 is SGHRS, CDR2 YFSETQ. The CDR3 spells CASSQRGGAANVLTF. Written as DNA, the CDR3 is TGCGCCAGCAGCCAGCGGGGAGGTGCCGCCAACGTCCTGACTTTC.

The CDR3, as DNA: TGTGCCAGCAGCTCGCAGGGGGCTGTAGCCGGGGAGCTGTTTTTT. As protein: CASSSQGAVAGELFF. V is TRBV7-3 and J is TRBJ2-2, with TRBD1 identical over 8 bases. The CDR3 is 15 residues long. The J segment lost 6 bases and the V segment lost 4 bases, leaving 7 bases of the junction unmatched. Germline V gene sequence: CDR1 SGHTA, CDR2 FQGTGA.

The V gene is TRBV4-1, the J gene TRBJ2-3; 8 bases match TRBD1. The CDR3 sequence is 15 residues long. J lost 1 base, V lost 4 bases, and 4 bases had no gene match. Germline V gene lookup returns CDR1 MGHRA and CDR2 YSYEKL. CDR3 DNA sequence: TGCGCCAGCAGCCTCGGACAGGGAGGCACAGATACGCAGTATTTT. Protein sequence: CASSLGQGGTDTQYF.

The chain uses TRBV27 and TRBJ2-3; 9 nucleotides align to TRBD2. This CDR3 is 16 amino acids long. V shed 6 bases and J 1 base; nucleotides not matched to a gene: 8. Germline V gene data show CDR1 as MNHEY and CDR2 as SMNVEV (reference sequence). DNA for the CDR3: TGTGCCAGCAGCCGGACTAGCGTCGGAGGCACAGATACGCAGTATTTT. Amino acids: CASSRTSVGGTDTQYF.

The chain recombines TRBV2 with TRBJ2-7; tentative D call: TRBD1 (5 bases). CDR1 and CDR2 from the germline V gene are SNHLY and FYNNEI. V lost 8 bases and J lost 3, with 14 bases in between. The CDR3 covers 13 residues. The DNA of the CDR3 is TGTGCCAGCGACCAGGACACCCGCTACGAGCAGTACTTC. Its translation: CASDQDTRYEQYF.

The V and J genes are TRBV18 and TRBJ1-1; TRBD1 is a possible D gene (6 bases). This CDR3 comprises 15 residues. Germline V gives CDR1 KGHSH, CDR2 LQKENI. V was clipped by 4 bases and J by 1 base, with 13 bases between them. CDR3 amino acids: CASSLTGNTNTEAFF. In DNA form, the CDR3 reads TGTGCCAGCTCACTTACAGGGAATACGAACACTGAAGCTTTCTTT.

The chain carries TRBV7-2 and TRBJ1-6; tentatively, D is TRBD1 (5 bases). Per germline, CDR1 SGHTA and CDR2 FQGNSA. The CDR3 runs to 15 residues. V lost 9 bases and J 9 bases, leaving 21 bases between the germline ends. This CDR3 reads CASRGEGGDGSPLHF. As DNA, the CDR3 is TGTGCCAGTCGAGGGGAGGGAGGCGACGGTTCACCCCTCCACTTT.

Regarding this clone: The sample contains more than one DNA sequence encoding this CDR3. The genes are TRBV7-2 and TRBJ2-1, with D possibly TRBD1 on 6 matching bases. V lost 4 bases and J 7 bases, leaving 11 bases between the germline ends. CDR3 size: 13 residues. Germline loops: CDR1 SGHTA, CDR2 FQGNSA. The DNA of the CDR3 is TGTGCCAGCAGCTCCGGACAGTTTAATGAGCAGTTCTTC. Translated, it gives CASSSGQFNEQFF.

The chain has TRBV9 and TRBJ1-1, with D tentatively TRBD1 (5 bases). CDR3 length equals 14 residues. V was pared by 5 bases and J by 5 bases, with 16 bases between. Germline loops: CDR1 SGDLS, CDR2 YYNGEE. CDR3 bases: TGTGCCAGCAGTAGTCATGGGGAGGGGACTGAAGCTTTCTTT. This translates into CASSSHGEGTEAFF. Full variable domain (outside the CDR3, taken from reference TRBV9 and TRBJ1-1): DSGVTQTPKHLITATGQRVTLRCSPRSGDLSVYWYQQSLDQGLQFLIQYYNGEERAKGNILERFSAQQFPDLHSELNLSSLELGDSALYFCASSSHGEGTEAFFGQGTRLTVV.

There are a few counts of this clone. This chain links TRBV9 with TRBJ2-1; 8 bases align to TRBD2. This CDR3 comprises 15 residues. Trimming at V came to 0 bases and at J to 4 bases, leaving 3 bases not matched to a gene. The germline CDR1 and CDR2 sequences are SGDLS and YYNGEE. CDR3 amino acids: CASSVGLAGYNEQFF. CDR3 in DNA: TGTGCCAGCAGCGTAGGCCTAGCGGGTTACAATGAGCAGTTCTTC. Full variable domain (missing parts from reference TRBV9 and TRBJ2-1): DSGVTQTPKHLITATGQRVTLRCSPRSGDLSVYWYQQSLDQGLQFLIQYYNGEERAKGNILERFSAQQFPDLHSELNLSSLELGDSALYFCASSVGLAGYNEQFFGPGTRLTVL.

The gene calls are TRBV7-9 and TRBJ2-2, with TRBD1 identical over 8 bases. With V trimmed by 0 bases and J by 6 bases, 3 bases remained unmatched. The CDR3 sequence is 15 residues long. Germline loops: CDR1 SEHNR, CDR2 FQNEAQ (reference sequence). CDR3 DNA: TGTGCCAGCAGCTTAGCGGCAGGGGGCCCCGGGGAGCTGTTTTTT. It translates to CASSLAAGGPGELFF.